This passage covers 17 T cell receptor beta chains from one sample sequenced in a study of radiotherapy plus CTLA-4 blockade in lung cancer. Method: immunoSEQ multiplex PCR; TCRdb's copy keeps in-frame clones and lacks some. Among some 66,000 clones listed, around four fifths were seen once. This specimen was peripheral blood, taken from a patient treated with radiotherapy plus ipilimumab. The receptor set was obtained from a human donor with non-small cell lung cancer who had a partial response to radiotherapy plus ipilimumab.

The chain carries TRBV5-1 and TRBJ2-7, with a weak D call TRBD1 (6 bases). Trimming left V 5 bases short and J 2 bases short, with 17 bases between. Germline assignment: CDR1 SGHRS and CDR2 YFSETQ. The CDR3 spans 15 residues. The CDR3 reads CASSPAFTGTYEQYF. CDR3 in DNA: TGCGCCAGCAGTCCAGCCTTCACAGGGACCTACGAGCAGTACTTC.

V usage is TRBV19 and J usage is TRBJ2-7, with 10 nucleotides matching TRBD2. J was trimmed by 4 bases and V by 8 bases; bases with no gene match: 11. The CDR3 has 15 residues. Germline V gives CDR1 LNHDA, CDR2 SQIVND (reference sequence). The CDR3 nucleotides are TGTGCCAGTCAAATAGCGGGAGGAATTATTTACGAGCAGTACTTC. It yields the protein CASQIAGGIIYEQYF.

The chain employs TRBV5-4 and TRBJ2-1, with TRBD2 matching over 10 bases. The germline V gene encodes CDR1 SGHNT and CDR2 YYREEE (reference sequence). This CDR3 is 16 amino acids long. Trimming removed 4 bases from V and 9 bases from J; junction bases left unmatched: 13. CDR3 amino acids: CASSPRLAGGGSEQFF. The CDR3 region has the DNA TGTGCCAGCAGCCCTAGACTAGCGGGCGGGGGCAGTGAGCAGTTCTTC.

The chain combines TRBV18 with TRBJ2-1; D possibly corresponds to TRBD2 (6 bases). CDR3 length: 15 amino acids. The germline CDR1 and CDR2 sequences are KGHSH and LQKENI. Trimming removed 3 bases at V and 2 bases at J, with 11 bases between. CDR3 residues: CASSPPSAPYNEQFF. The CDR3 bases are TGTGCCAGCTCACCCCCTAGCGCCCCCTACAATGAGCAGTTCTTC.

The genes are TRBV5-6 and TRBJ1-6; TRBD1 matches at 7 bases. Trimming cost V 2 bases and J 8 bases; bases outside gene matches: 7. The CDR3 has 15 amino acids. Germline CDR1 is SGHDT and CDR2 is YYEEEE. The CDR3 loop is CASSFTGARDSPLHF. In DNA, the CDR3 is TGTGCCAGCAGCTTTACAGGGGCGAGAGATTCACCCCTCCACTTT.

The rearrangement joins TRBV9 to TRBJ2-1; 7 positions agree with TRBD2. Germline CDR1 is SGDLS and CDR2 is YYNGEE. The CDR3 runs 14 residues. V shed 0 bases, J shed 8 bases, and the junction held 5 bases outside the gene matches. The CDR3 nucleotides read TGTGCCAGCAGCGTAGTGGCGGGAGTCGATGAGCAGTTCTTC. This encodes CASSVVAGVDEQFF.

The V gene is TRBV2, the J gene TRBJ2-3; 12 bases fit TRBD2. Unmatched junction bases numbered 1, after V lost 7 bases and J lost 5 bases. CDR1 SNHLY and CDR2 FYNNEI come from the germline V gene. CDR3 length: 13 amino acids. The CDR3 region has the DNA TGTGCCAGCAAGGGACTAGCGGGAGATACGCAGTATTTT. Amino acid sequence: CASKGLAGDTQYF.

This chain connects TRBV5-1 to TRBJ2-6; 11 bases agree with TRBD1. V was clipped by 5 bases and J by 4 bases; unmatched bases: 8. CDR1 and CDR2 from the germline V gene are SGHRS and YFSETQ. This CDR3 region has 17 residues. CDR3 nucleotide sequence: TGCGCCAGCAGGACCGGACAGGGGGCGATCGGGGCCAACGTCCTGACTTTC. This translates into CASRTGQGAIGANVLTF.

The rearrangement links TRBV29-1 to TRBJ2-7, with D possibly matching TRBD2 (5 bases). CDR3 length: 12 residues. Trimming shortened V by 6 bases and J by 1 base, and 10 bases separated the two germline ends. The germline V gene has CDR1 SQVTM and CDR2 ANQGSEA. CDR3 in amino acids: CSVADVSYEQYF. The CDR3 bases are TGCAGCGTAGCGGACGTATCCTACGAGCAGTACTTC.

This chain connects TRBV2 to TRBJ1-1; the D gene is possibly TRBD1 (5 bases). CDR3 length: 14 amino acids. CDR1 and CDR2 from the germline V gene are SNHLY and FYNNEI. Trimming removed 2 bases from V and 5 bases from J, with 12 bases in between. The DNA of the CDR3 is TGTGCCAGCAGTGAAAGGGCCCGGGGGACTGAAGCTTTCTTT. Protein sequence: CASSERARGTEAFF.

The chain is built from TRBV19 and TRBJ2-2, with TRBD2 matching over 9 bases. Unmatched junction bases numbered 13, after V lost 10 bases and J lost 4 bases. Germline V gene sequence: CDR1 LNHDA, CDR2 SQIVND (reference sequence). The CDR3 totals 16 residues. CDR3 region: CATTKREASRTGELFF. The CDR3 region has the DNA TGTGCCACCACGAAGCGGGAGGCCTCTCGCACCGGGGAGCTGTTTTTT.

The rearrangement uses TRBV5-1 and TRBJ2-5, with 10 bases aligning to TRBD1. The CDR3 is 14 residues long. The V and J ends lost 4 bases and 4 bases, in that order; junction bases with no gene match: 4. Germline V gene data show CDR1 as SGHRS and CDR2 as YFSETQ. CDR3 sequence (DNA): TGCGCCAGCAGCCCGACAGGGGGCGGAGAGACCCAGTACTTC. It yields the protein CASSPTGGGETQYF.

The rearrangement uses TRBV27 and TRBJ2-7; 9 bases match TRBD1. This CDR3 comprises 15 residues. The germline V gene encodes CDR1 MNHEY and CDR2 SMNVEV (reference sequence). V lost 6 bases to trimming and J lost 3 bases; unmatched junction nucleotides: 9. CDR3 DNA sequence: TGTGCCAGCAGAGCCGACAGGGGGAGAAGCTACGAGCAGTACTTC. As protein: CASRADRGRSYEQYF.

The V gene is TRBV15, the J gene TRBJ2-7, with a tentative D call TRBD2 (5 bases). The CDR3 runs to 13 residues. The germline V gene encodes CDR1 LNHNV and CDR2 YYDKDF (reference sequence). V was trimmed by 1 base and J by 5 bases, leaving 9 bases between them. The CDR3 DNA is TGTGCCACCAGCAGAGCGCTAGCCCACGAGCAGTACTTC. Translated: CATSRALAHEQYF.

The J gene is TRBJ2-7, the V gene TRBV5-6; 7 bases fit TRBD1. With 4 bases clipped from V and 7 bases from J, the junction kept 11 bases outside the gene matches. The CDR3 totals 14 residues. Germline V gene data show CDR1 as SGHDT and CDR2 as YYEEEE. This CDR3 reads CASSIYRGIREQYF. CDR3 in DNA: TGTGCCAGCAGCATATACAGGGGAATTCGGGAGCAGTACTTC.

The V and J genes are TRBV10-3 and TRBJ2-1, with 11 bases identical to TRBD2. The V segment lost 5 bases and the J segment 5 bases; nucleotides outside the gene matches: 14. The CDR3 runs 18 residues. CDR1 and CDR2 from the germline V gene are ENHRY and SYGVKD. CDR3 residues: CAISPGPTSGSPDNEQFF. The CDR3 DNA sequence: TGTGCCATCAGTCCGGGACCAACTAGCGGGAGTCCCGACAATGAGCAGTTCTTC.

The chain employs TRBV27 and TRBJ2-7; 7 nucleotides agree with TRBD1. Germline loops: CDR1 MNHEY, CDR2 SMNVEV (reference sequence). This CDR3 spans 13 amino acids. The ends lost 3 bases at V and 4 bases at J; junction bases unmatched: 3. The CDR3: CASSLRGPYEQYF. The CDR3 bases are TGTGCCAGCAGTTTGAGGGGGCCATACGAGCAGTACTTC.